Below are 25 T cell receptor beta chains sequenced from a single sample in a study of blood T cell repertoires in COVID-19. The protocol was immunoSEQ multiplex PCR, while the TCRdb copy is restricted to in-frame clones and leaves out a portion. The table includes about 110,000 clones, 76% detected once. The sequencing input was peripheral blood. These receptor sequences come from an elderly woman with acute or convalescent COVID-19.

The gene calls are TRBV7-9 and TRBJ1-4; D gene unclear. V was cut by 3 bases and J by 6 bases, with 2 bases left in between. Germline V gene lookup returns CDR1 SEHNR and CDR2 FQNEAQ (reference sequence). This CDR3 comprises 11 residues. The CDR3 loop reads CASSFDEKLFF. As DNA, the CDR3 is TGTGCCAGCAGCTTCGATGAAAAACTGTTTTTT.

J is TRBJ1-4 and V is TRBV3-1 (or the pseudogene TRBV3-2); 8 bases are shared with TRBD1. The CDR3 is 16 amino acids. J lost 3 bases, V lost 2 bases, and 5 bases had no gene match. Germline assignment: CDR1 LGHDT and CDR2 YNNKEL (reference sequence). Written as DNA, the CDR3 is TGTGCCAGCAGCCAACGGACAGGGCTGGCTAATGAAAAACTGTTTTTT. Amino acids: CASSQRTGLANEKLFF.

This clone was seen only once. CDR3 amino acids: CASRGTDLRGQYF. The CDR3 DNA reads TGTGCCAGCAGGGGGACTGACCTACGAGGGCAGTACTTC. The gene calls are TRBV12-3 or TRBV12-4 and TRBJ2-7; a weak D match, TRBD2 (6 bases). This CDR3 region has 13 residues. Trimming left V 6 bases short and J 9 bases short, with 18 bases between.

The table lists this clone with a count of one. This chain connects TRBV5-4 to TRBJ2-1; unclear D gene. Trimming took off 4 bases at V and 0 bases at J, with 11 bases between the two ends. The germline gives CDR1 SGHNT, CDR2 YYREEE (reference sequence). CDR3 size: 15 residues. This CDR3 reads CASSPIISSYNEQFF. CDR3 DNA: TGTGCCAGCAGCCCGATTATTAGCTCCTACAATGAGCAGTTCTTC.

DNA of the CDR3: TGTGCCAGCAGTGATCTCGTCCTTAGCGGGGATACGCAGTATTTT. Protein product: CASSDLVLSGDTQYF. The rearrangement links TRBV25-1 to TRBJ2-3; TRBD2 matches 7 bases. V lost 3 bases, J lost 6 bases, and 9 bases stayed unmatched. The CDR3 extends over 15 amino acids. Germline-derived CDR1 and CDR2 are MGHDK and SYGVNS.

This clone appeared a few times. V gene TRBV2 combines with J gene TRBJ2-7, with 9 bases aligning to TRBD1. CDR3 size: 12 residues. The V gene's germline CDR1 is SNHLY and CDR2 FYNNEI. The V gene end was trimmed by 9 bases and the J gene end by 4 bases; junction bases not matched to a gene: 4. In DNA form, the CDR3 reads TGTGCCAGGGGGACAGGGTTTTACGAGCAGTACTTC. This translates into CARGTGFYEQYF. The whole variable domain, filled in from reference TRBV2 and TRBJ2-7, reads EPEVTQTPSHQVTQMGQEVILRCVPISNHLYFYWYRQILGQKVEFLVSFYNNEISEKSEIFDDQFSVERPDGSNFTLKIRSTKLEDSAMYFCARGTGFYEQYFGPGTRLTVT.

This chain connects TRBV7-2 to TRBJ1-6, with 9 bases fitting TRBD1. Trimming at V came to 5 bases and at J to 7 bases, leaving 6 bases not matched to a gene. This CDR3 contains 15 residues. CDR1 is SGHTA, CDR2 FQGNSA, per germline. Here the CDR3 DNA reads TGTGCCAGCAGCAACGCCGGGACAGGGAATTCACCCCTCCACTTT. Translated: CASSNAGTGNSPLHF.

This clone was detected a few times. The V gene is TRBV24-1, the J gene TRBJ2-3; 7 bases match TRBD1. CDR3 length: 14 residues. The J segment lost 3 bases and the V segment lost 8 bases, leaving 7 bases of the junction unmatched. Germline values: CDR1 KGHDR, CDR2 SFDVKD. The CDR3 protein is CATKGTVGTDTQYF. CDR3 DNA: TGTGCCACCAAAGGGACAGTTGGTACAGATACGCAGTATTTT.

CDR3 sequence reads: CAGEGTNYGYTF. The CDR3 DNA sequence: TGTGCCGGGGAGGGCACCAACTATGGCTACACCTTC. The V call is TRBV6-5, the J call TRBJ1-2; no definite D call. Trimming cost V 11 bases and J 2 bases, with 12 bases left between them. Germline V gene sequence: CDR1 MNHEY, CDR2 SVGAGI. This CDR3 is built from 12 residues.

This clone was found a few times. The CDR3 here is CASSFDSGRYNEQFF. Written as DNA, the CDR3 is TGCGCCAGCAGCTTCGATAGCGGGAGGTATAATGAGCAGTTCTTC. This sequence joins TRBV5-1 and TRBJ2-1; TRBD2 matches 10 bases. Trimming took 2 bases from V and 7 from J; bases not matched to a gene: 6. Germline loops: CDR1 SGHRS, CDR2 YFSETQ. The CDR3 sequence is 15 residues long.

The CDR3 protein is CASRTGLAGTMFF. In DNA form, the CDR3 reads TGTGCCAGCAGGACGGGACTAGCGGGAACCATGTTCTTC. The chain uses TRBV6-5 and TRBJ2-1, with 13 bases matching TRBD2. The CDR3 is made up of 13 amino acids. The germline CDR1 and CDR2 sequences are MNHEY and SVGAGI. J was trimmed by 15 bases and V by 6 bases; bases with no gene match: 8.

This chain joins TRBV7-2 and TRBJ2-1; a possible D gene is TRBD1 (6 bases). The CDR3 sequence is 14 residues long. The V and J ends lost 2 bases and 10 bases respectively, with 15 bases between them. CDR1 is SGHTA, CDR2 FQGNSA, per germline. CDR3 protein: CASSLLGARWEQFF. The CDR3 bases are TGTGCCAGCAGCTTATTGGGGGCGCGGTGGGAGCAGTTCTTC. Using reference TRBV7-2 and TRBJ2-1 for the parts outside the CDR3, the full variable domain is GAGVSQSPSNKVTEKGKDVELRCDPISGHTALYWYRQSLGQGLEFLIYFQGNSAPDKSGLPSDRFSAERTGGSVSTLTIQRTQQEDSAVYLCASSLLGARWEQFFGPGTRLTVL.

The chain carries TRBV4-1 and TRBJ2-1; tentatively, D is TRBD2 (6 bases). Looked up from germline, CDR1 is MGHRA and CDR2 is YSYEKL. V gave up 0 bases and J gave up 0 bases, with 12 bases separating them. The CDR3 totals 17 residues. CDR3: CASSQDRGLRSYNEQFF. DNA for the CDR3: TGCGCCAGCAGCCAAGATCGGGGGTTACGCTCCTACAATGAGCAGTTCTTC.

The chain has TRBV2 and TRBJ2-3, with D possibly TRBD2 on 5 matching bases. V gave up 4 bases and J gave up 6 bases, with 17 bases separating them. Per germline, CDR1 SNHLY and CDR2 FYNNEI. This CDR3 is built from 15 residues. This CDR3 reads CASSAWGAYGDTQYF. DNA of the CDR3: TGTGCCAGCAGTGCTTGGGGAGCGTATGGGGATACGCAGTATTTT.

This rearrangement joins TRBV5-1 to TRBJ2-5, with 9 positions matching TRBD2. CDR3 size: 17 residues. Germline CDR1 is SGHRS and CDR2 is YFSETQ. V dropped 2 bases and J dropped 2; count of bases not matched to a gene: 10. The CDR3 here is CASSLQFERGVQETQYF. The DNA for the CDR3 is TGCGCCAGCAGCTTACAATTTGAGCGGGGGGTTCAAGAGACCCAGTACTTC.

This clone was detected a few times. The V gene is TRBV7-6, the J gene TRBJ1-5; 7 bases are shared with TRBD1. Germline-derived CDR1 and CDR2 are SGHVS and FNYEAQ. Trimming cost V 1 base and J 0 bases; bases outside gene matches: 6. The CDR3 is 17 residues long. CDR3 in amino acids: CASSLGPGQTSNQPQHF. CDR3 nucleotide sequence: TGTGCCAGCAGCTTAGGCCCGGGACAGACTAGCAATCAGCCCCAGCATTTT. Complete variable domain (other parts from reference TRBV7-6 and TRBJ1-5): GAGVSQSPRYKVTKRGQDVALRCDPISGHVSLYWYRQALGQGPEFLTYFNYEAQQDKSGLPNDRFSAERPEGSISTLTIQRTEQRDSAMYRCASSLGPGQTSNQPQHFGDGTRLSIL.

The chain is built from TRBV5-4 and TRBJ2-5, with 7 bases matching TRBD2. V trimming: 5 bases; J trimming: 4 bases; junction bases outside the gene matches: 14. Germline CDR1 and CDR2: SGHNT and YYREEE (reference sequence). There are 16 residues in the CDR3. The CDR3: CASSQIRPGGLETQYF. The CDR3 region has the DNA TGTGCCAGCAGTCAAATACGTCCGGGGGGTTTAGAGACCCAGTACTTC.

The chain employs TRBV3-1 (or the pseudogene TRBV3-2) and TRBJ2-1, with 7 bases aligning to TRBD2. Germline-derived CDR1 and CDR2 are LGHDT and YNNKEL (reference sequence). This CDR3 contains 14 residues. V lost 7 bases, J lost 8 bases, and 11 bases stayed unmatched. Here the CDR3 reads CASNRGAGVDEQFF. In DNA, the CDR3 is TGTGCCAGCAATCGGGGTGCGGGGGTGGATGAGCAGTTCTTC.

The CDR3 DNA sequence: TGTGCCAGCAGCGTAGAAGCGGGAACCCGCACAGATACGCAGTATTTT. As protein: CASSVEAGTRTDTQYF. J is TRBJ2-3 and V is TRBV9; 7 bases line up with TRBD2. CDR1 is SGDLS and CDR2 is YYNGEE in the germline V gene. The CDR3 is 16 amino acids. V was clipped by 0 bases and J by 1 base; unmatched bases: 5.

This clone is medium-sized (0.01 to 0.1%) by share. The chain couples TRBV11-2 to TRBJ2-5, with TRBD1 as a possible D gene (5 bases). The CDR3 spans 15 residues. V gave up 4 bases and J gave up 0 bases, with 12 bases separating them. CDR1 SGHAT and CDR2 FQNNGV come from the germline V gene. The CDR3 DNA is TGTGCCAGCAGCTATGGATCAGGGAACCAAGAGACCCAGTACTTC. It yields the protein CASSYGSGNQETQYF. The full variable domain, in which reference TRBV11-2 and TRBJ2-5 provide the parts outside the CDR3, is EAGVAQSPRYKIIEKRQSVAFWCNPISGHATLYWYQQILGQGPKLLIQFQNNGVVDDSQLPKDRFSAERLKGVDSTLKIQPAKLEDSAVYLCASSYGSGNQETQYFGPGTRLLVL.

The V gene is TRBV11-2, the J gene TRBJ2-1; 10 bases agree with TRBD1. The J segment lost 9 bases and the V segment lost 6 bases, leaving 11 bases of the junction unmatched. The CDR3 extends over 15 amino acids. CDR1 and CDR2 from the germline V gene are SGHAT and FQNNGV. CDR3 residues: CASSFGQGEGGEQFF. CDR3 nucleotide sequence: TGTGCCAGCAGTTTCGGACAGGGGGAAGGAGGTGAGCAGTTCTTC.

The chain combines TRBV11-2 with TRBJ1-1; tentative D call: TRBD1 (6 bases). The CDR3 length is 14 residues. Trimming shortened V by 6 bases and J by 0 bases, and 11 bases separated the two germline ends. Germline assignment: CDR1 SGHAT and CDR2 FQNNGV. CDR3 sequence reads: CASRDGQLNTEAFF. The CDR3 coding sequence is TGTGCCAGCAGAGATGGACAGTTGAACACTGAAGCTTTCTTT.

CDR3 sequence reads: CASSLDGLVLGHEQFF. The CDR3 region has the DNA TGTGCCAGCAGCTTAGACGGACTAGTCCTCGGCCATGAGCAGTTCTTC. The rearrangement uses TRBV11-2 and TRBJ2-1; 7 nucleotides agree with TRBD2. J was trimmed by 8 bases and V by 0 bases; bases with no gene match: 10. The CDR3 has 16 amino acids. The germline gives CDR1 SGHAT, CDR2 FQNNGV. Full variable domain (rest looked up from reference TRBV11-2 and TRBJ2-1): EAGVAQSPRYKIIEKRQSVAFWCNPISGHATLYWYQQILGQGPKLLIQFQNNGVVDDSQLPKDRFSAERLKGVDSTLKIQPAKLEDSAVYLCASSLDGLVLGHEQFFGPGTRLTVL.

The count of this clone is one. The sample holds other DNA sequences that translate to the same CDR3. The chain employs TRBV5-1 and TRBJ2-3; no clear D. V dropped 5 bases and J dropped 2 bases, with 9 bases sitting between them. The CDR3 length is 13 residues. Germline lookup yields CDR1 SGHRS and CDR2 YFSETQ. In DNA form, the CDR3 reads TGCGCCAGCAGAGCATTATCCACAGATACGCAGTATTTT. It codes for CASRALSTDTQYF. The full variable domain, its missing parts supplied by reference TRBV5-1 and TRBJ2-3, is KAGVTQTPRYLIKTRGQQVTLSCSPISGHRSVSWYQQTPGQGLQFLFEYFSETQRNKGNFPGRFSGRQFSNSRSEMNVSTLELGDSALYLCASRALSTDTQYFGPGTRLTVL.

The DNA for the CDR3 is TGTGCCAGCAGCTTGGCGGGGGGTCTCTCCTACGAGCAGTACTTC. It encodes CASSLAGGLSYEQYF. This chain uses TRBV7-2 with TRBJ2-7, with 8 bases that match TRBD2. The junction had 4 bases not matched to a gene; V was cut back by 3 bases and J by 0 bases. The CDR3 sequence is 15 residues long. The germline gives CDR1 SGHTA, CDR2 FQGNSA.